This entry is about one TCR beta chain. This specimen comes from a study of blood T cell repertoires in COVID-19. Study in general: Sites in the United States, Italy and Spain provided acute and convalescent COVID-19 samples.

Trimming took 2 bases from V and 0 from J, leaving 18 bases between them. Germline CDR1 is SGDLS and CDR2 is YYNGEE. The CDR3 totals 18 residues. The Seattle patients joined while their infection was active and were tracked longitudinally afterward. In the authors' workflow: Nucleated cell counts were estimated from reference gene primer amplification. Only in-frame clones appear in the TCRdb table, and some are missing; sequencing was by immunoSEQ multiplex PCR. That table is the source of V, J and clone size, and D and trimming were worked out from the DNA. The sample lists roughly 68,000 clones; around 90% were seen once.

The material sequenced was peripheral blood. This clonotype was obtained from a woman in her fifties or sixties with COVID-19, enrolled during active disease. The chain combines TRBV9 with TRBJ2-1; tentatively, D is TRBD2 (5 bases). CDR3 coding DNA: TGTGCCAGCAGCGTCAACGCAGAGGGTCTCATCTCCTACAATGAGCAGTTCTTC. Protein: CASSVNAEGLISYNEQFF.